The 5 T cell receptor beta chains below all came from one sample that was sequenced in a study of shared clonotypes between healthy human individuals (dated by TCRdb to the early 2020s). The receptor library was made with the immunoSEQ multiplex PCR assay. Entries here come from immuneACCESS through TCRdb and include only in-frame sequences with V and J called. Some clones fail to appear in such tables; in the studies checked, an unresolved V gene covers under half of the shortfall, and the cause of the remainder is unknown. In all, the sample holds millions of clones, and approximately 95% of those were seen once. Of the sample, 0.39% is held by the ten largest clones. The sample was naive CD4+ T cells from PBMCs. Interpreted using the paper, the cell subset or site label stands for: CD45RA+ positively selected. These receptors came from a young man in good health. Some clones in this sample may be carry-over from other donors' samples.

The chain links TRBV18 to TRBJ2-3; 11 bases line up with TRBD2. This CDR3 comprises 15 residues. Germline-derived CDR1 and CDR2 are KGHSH and LQKENI. V dropped 5 bases and J dropped 7; count of bases not matched to a gene: 8. CDR3 region: CASSTRIAGGHTQYF. In DNA, the CDR3 is TGTGCCAGCTCAACCAGGATAGCGGGAGGGCATACGCAGTATTTT.

This chain connects TRBV4-1 to TRBJ1-1; no reliable D call. The V and J ends lost 4 bases and 1 base respectively, with 13 bases between them. Germline V lookup: CDR1 MGHRA, CDR2 YSYEKL. The CDR3 extends over 15 amino acids. This CDR3 is CASSPGPLQNTEAFF. The CDR3 DNA sequence: TGCGCCAGCAGCCCCGGACCACTTCAGAACACTGAAGCTTTCTTT.

The chain links TRBV6-1 to TRBJ1-1, with no clear D. V was shortened by 7 bases and J by 1 base, with 13 bases between the two germline ends. This CDR3 comprises 14 residues. Germline V gene sequence: CDR1 MNHNS, CDR2 SASEGT. CDR3 residues: CASTSWTANTEAFF. The CDR3 DNA is TGTGCCAGCACTAGTTGGACGGCGAACACTGAAGCTTTCTTT.

The gene calls are TRBV20-1 and TRBJ2-7, with D perhaps assigned TRBD1 or TRBD2 (5 bases each). The germline V and J ends were trimmed by 5 bases and 10 bases, with 12 bases remaining between them. Germline V gene data show CDR1 as DFQATT and CDR2 as SNEGSKA (reference sequence). The CDR3 loop spans 10 amino acids. For the CDR3, the DNA is TGCAGTGCTGGGACCGGGGCCCAGTACTTC. It yields the protein CSAGTGAQYF.

The chain joins TRBV10-3 to TRBJ1-2; D is undetermined. V was cut by 7 bases and J by 4 bases, with 13 bases left in between. Germline V CDR1 and CDR2: ENHRY, SYGVKD. There are 13 residues in the CDR3. Here the CDR3 reads CAITSQITYGYTF. CDR3 nucleotides: TGTGCCATCACTTCTCAGATCACCTATGGCTACACCTTC.